This TCR beta chain comes out of a study of cytomegalovirus exposure and HLA in healthy donors. Study as a whole: It was reported in a later analysis that the 120 or so validation repertoires used the same platform as the 550 to 800 first-cohort repertoires.

V gave up 3 bases and J gave up 0 bases, with 11 bases separating them. The CDR3 is made up of 16 amino acids. Germline V gives CDR1 LGHNA, CDR2 YNFKEQ. General study points: According to a later analysis, TCR clusters from the first cohort tended to co-occur in the roughly 130 validation repertoires. The study found most TCR sequences rare, yet found some public TCRs in many donors. A list of 150 or so TCR beta chains associated with cytomegalovirus was given.

Worth noting for this clone: The antigen is not known.

Data came from immunoSEQ multiplex PCR; TCRdb stores just in-frame clones and leaves some out. The data show 70,000 to 75,000 clones, with 94% seen just once and less than 2% held by the top ten. Sequences were obtained from PBMCs. This chain joins TRBV4-2 and TRBJ2-2, with a tentative D call TRBD1 (6 bases). The TCR originated in a woman between 18 and 29 years old in good health and CMV-seropositive. CDR3 DNA: TGTGCCAGCAGCCATTTGACAGGTGCGAACACCGGGGAGCTGTTTTTT. It encodes CASSHLTGANTGELFF.